This is a list of T cell receptor beta chains from one sample in a study of cytomegalovirus exposure and HLA in healthy donors. The protocol was immunoSEQ multiplex PCR, while the TCRdb copy is restricted to in-frame clones and leaves out a portion. Altogether approximately 140,000 clones are present, 76% being singletons, with the ten largest covering 1.5% to 2%. Sequencing input: PBMCs. Receptor source: a middle-aged man in good health and CMV-seronegative. CDR3s include the opening cysteine and the closing phenylalanine or tryptophan. A D gene is named only where the DNA matches it firmly. Size tells how often a clone was seen (once, few, many) or the class of an expanded clone, and some rows leave it out.

v_gene,abundance,j_gene,d_gene,CDR3nt,CDR3aa
TRBV4-1,-,TRBJ1-2,TRBD1,TGCGCCAGCAGCCAAGATCAACAGGGGGCATTTGGCTACACCTTC,CASSQDQQGAFGYTF
TRBV27,few,TRBJ1-5,-,TGTGCCAGCAGTAAATTAACAGGGACCAATCAGCCCCAGCATTTT,CASSKLTGTNQPQHF
TRBV10-3,few,TRBJ2-1,-,TGTGCCATCAGTGACCTCGGACGGACACCCTACAATGAGCAGTTCTTC,CAISDLGRTPYNEQFF
TRBV11-2,few,TRBJ1-4,-,TGTGCCAGCAGCTTGCCAGGGGATGATGAAAAACTGTTTTTT,CASSLPGDDEKLFF
TRBV5-1,-,TRBJ2-7,-,TGCGCCAGCAGCTTGGTGGGGGCCCCCGAGCAGTACTTC,CASSLVGAPEQYF
TRBV28,-,TRBJ1-6,TRBD1,TGTGCCAGCAGTTTAGGGCAGGGGGCTTCACCCCTCCACTTT,CASSLGQGASPLHF
TRBV30,-,TRBJ2-7,-,TGTGCCTGGGGCAGAGGGGAGCAGTACTTC,CAWGRGEQYF
TRBV5-1,-,TRBJ1-1,TRBD1,TGCGCCAGCAGTAGGCCAGGGGGCGCCGGAGTCGACCGCATCATGAACACTGAAGCTTTCTTT,CASSRPGGAGVDRIMNTEAFF
TRBV6-5,-,TRBJ2-7,TRBD2,TGTGCCAGCAGTTCCCCAGGACTAGCGGGGTCCCACGAGCAGTACTTC,CASSSPGLAGSHEQYF
TRBV6-4,-,TRBJ2-2,TRBD2,TGTGCCAGCAGTGAGTTAGCGGGAGACACCGGGGAGCTGTTTTTT,CASSELAGDTGELFF
TRBV5-1,-,TRBJ1-3,-,TGCGCCAGCAGCTTATTAGGGGCAGGTGGAAACACCATATATTTT,CASSLLGAGGNTIYF
TRBV4-2,-,TRBJ2-7,TRBD2,TGTGCCAGCAGCCGCAACGTCGGACTAGCGGGGATCTCCTACGAGCAGTACTTC,CASSRNVGLAGISYEQYF
TRBV6-1,-,TRBJ1-2,-,TGTGCCAGCAGTGAATGGAGGGCCTTTACGGACGGCTACACCTTC,CASSEWRAFTDGYTF
TRBV2,-,TRBJ2-1,TRBD1,TGTGCCAGCAGCAGGGGGAATGAGCAGTTCTTC,CASSRGNEQFF
TRBV28,-,TRBJ2-7,TRBD1,TGTGCCAGCAGTTCGGGACAGGGGGCCTACGAGCAGTACTTC,CASSSGQGAYEQYF
TRBV7-6,-,TRBJ2-5,-,TGTGCCAGCAGCTTGAGTTGGGGGCTCGAGACCCAGTACTTC,CASSLSWGLETQYF
TRBV5-6,few,TRBJ2-7,-,TGTGCCAGCAGCTTGGCAGGATCCTACGAGCAGTACTTC,CASSLAGSYEQYF
TRBV4-1,-,TRBJ2-7,-,TGCGCCAGCAGCCAAGATTACGAGGCTAGCTCCTACGAGCAGTACTTC,CASSQDYEASSYEQYF
TRBV7-8,-,TRBJ2-7,-,TGTGCCAGCAGCCTCAACAGGGCCTACGAGCAGTACTTC,CASSLNRAYEQYF
TRBV19,-,TRBJ2-6,TRBD2,TGTGCCAGTAGTATTCCCGGGAGGGTGACTACTGGGGCCAACGGCCTGACTTTC,CASSIPGRVTTGANGLTF
TRBV7-2,-,TRBJ2-3,TRBD2,TGTGCCAGCAGCTTAATGGCGGGGGGGCTCCCCACAGATACGCAGTATTTT,CASSLMAGGLPTDTQYF
TRBV6-1,-,TRBJ2-3,TRBD2,TGTGCCAGCAGTGGCCGACTAGCGGGGGTGGTAGATACGCAGTATTTT,CASSGRLAGVVDTQYF
TRBV6-4,-,TRBJ1-1,-,TGTGCCAGCAGAAGGGAGTCCAGGGGTAACACTGAAGCTTTCTTT,CASRRESRGNTEAFF
TRBV11-2,-,TRBJ2-7,-,TGTGCCAGCAGCTTAGAGTGGACAGTGTCTAACGAGCAGTACTTC,CASSLEWTVSNEQYF
TRBV7-7,-,TRBJ2-7,TRBD1,TGTGCCAGCAGCCAGGGGACAGGGGTCTCCTACGAGCAGTACTTC,CASSQGTGVSYEQYF
TRBV2,few,TRBJ2-2,-,TGTGCCAGTTCTTTGGGGCCTAACACCGGGGAGCTGTTTTTT,CASSLGPNTGELFF
TRBV7-2,-,TRBJ2-2,TRBD1,TGTGCCAGCAGCTTAAGAGGGGGCATCTCGTCCGGGGAGCTGTTTTTT,CASSLRGGISSGELFF
TRBV15,-,TRBJ2-2,-,TGTGCCACCAGCAGGACAGAGCCCGGGGAGCTGTTTTTT,CATSRTEPGELFF
TRBV18,-,TRBJ2-1,-,TGTGCCAGCTCACCAAGCGACTATATTGAGCAGTTCTTC,CASSPSDYIEQFF
TRBV7-2,-,TRBJ2-7,-,TGTGCCAGCAGCTTAAACAGGGACGTTCACGAGCAGTACTTC,CASSLNRDVHEQYF
TRBV27,-,TRBJ2-1,TRBD2,TGTGCCAGCAGTTTACGGACTAGCGGGGACTATGAGCAGTTCTTC,CASSLRTSGDYEQFF
TRBV6-1,-,TRBJ2-2,-,TGTGCCAGCAGTGATAAGGGGCGCGGCACCGGGGAGCTGTTTTTT,CASSDKGRGTGELFF
TRBV7-6,-,TRBJ2-5,-,TGTGCCAGCAGCTTAGTGGGCGAGACCCAGTACTTC,CASSLVGETQYF
TRBV10-3,-,TRBJ1-2,-,TGTGCCATCAGTGACCTGGGGCTCTACACCTTC,CAISDLGLYTF
TRBV5-4,once,TRBJ2-1,TRBD1,TGTGCCAGCAGCCCGGACAGGGGGCCGTGGAATGAGCAGTTCTTC,CASSPDRGPWNEQFF
TRBV5-6,-,TRBJ1-1,-,TGTGCCAGCAGCTTGGATAGGGGAGGCACTGAAGCTTTCTTT,CASSLDRGGTEAFF
TRBV4-3,once,TRBJ1-2,-,TGCGCCAGCAGCCAAGATTTTACAGTCTATGGCTACACCTTC,CASSQDFTVYGYTF
TRBV5-5,-,TRBJ1-5,TRBD1,TGTGCCAGCAGCTTGGGACAGGGGACCTTTAATCAGCCCCAGCATTTT,CASSLGQGTFNQPQHF
TRBV27,-,TRBJ2-7,-,TGTGCCAGCAGTCAGGACTCGACCTACGAGCAGTACTTC,CASSQDSTYEQYF
TRBV5-1,few,TRBJ1-1,TRBD1,TGCGCCAGCAGCTTCAGGGGGCGGTGGGACACTGAAGCTTTCTTT,CASSFRGRWDTEAFF
TRBV5-5,-,TRBJ2-1,TRBD2,TGTGCCAGCAGCTTGGGGAGCGGGAGGGCCCTGGATGAGCAGTTCTTC,CASSLGSGRALDEQFF
TRBV7-9,-,TRBJ2-7,-,TGTGCCAGCAGCCACCAGGACAGTCGGGACGAGCAGTACTTC,CASSHQDSRDEQYF
TRBV27,-,TRBJ2-7,-,TGTGCCAGCAGTTTAAGTAGACAGGCAGCCTACGAGCAGTACTTC,CASSLSRQAAYEQYF